This T cell receptor (beta chain) was captured by sequencing in a study of beta chain features in type 1 diabetes. Points from the study as a whole: PCR might pick shorter templates more often, in the same way for patients and controls. Patients with Type 1 diabetes showed moderately but significantly shorter TCRB CDR3s in all four CD4+ subsets.

The CDR3 covers 16 residues. Germline V gene data show CDR1 as LNHNV and CDR2 as YYDKDF (reference sequence). V gave up 1 base and J gave up 2 bases, with 14 bases separating them. The isolated RNA, all of it, was reverse transcribed, so expressed TCRB transcripts were what got sequenced. TCRdb's table, derived via immunoSEQ multiplex PCR, lists solely in-frame clones and lacks some. The sample holds a few hundred thousand clones, roughly 15% seen once. Of note for this clone: Antigen unknown.

The TCR was taken from a woman between 18 and 29 years old in good health. Material for sequencing was naive CD4+ T cells from blood. The rearrangement links TRBV15 to TRBJ1-1; D uncertain. The CDR3 loop reads CATSRGVARVNTEAFF. Written as DNA, the CDR3 is TGTGCCACCAGCAGAGGCGTCGCCCGGGTCAACACTGAAGCTTTCTTT.